This T cell receptor (beta chain) derives from a study of blood T cell repertoires in COVID-19. Germline V gene lookup returns CDR1 MNHEY and CDR2 SMNVEV (reference sequence). The CDR3 spans 14 residues. Losses at the gene ends were 3 bases for V and 3 bases for J; bases not matched to a gene: 5. The protocol was immunoSEQ multiplex PCR, while the TCRdb copy is restricted to in-frame clones and leaves out a portion. Here the sample spans some 130,000 clones, about four fifths being singletons. This sequence was found in a man aged 40-55 years with active or convalescent COVID-19. The chain joins TRBV27 to TRBJ2-7, with TRBD1 matching 7 bases. The sample was peripheral blood. As DNA, the CDR3 is TGTGCCAGCAGTTTTTCTCGGGACAGCTACGAGCAGTACTTC. Translation gives CASSFSRDSYEQYF.